This passage covers 6 T cell receptor beta chains from one sample sequenced in a study of control samples from healthy donors and cancer patients. Using immunoSEQ multiplex PCR, the repertoire was profiled, and TCRdb retains in-frame clones only, with some absent. This table has under 150,000 clones, roughly nine tenths appearing once. The sequencing input was blood. The origin of the receptors is a woman aged 30 to 39 in good health.

The chain recombines TRBV28 with TRBJ2-7; 10 nucleotides line up with TRBD2. The CDR3 length is 19 residues. The V gene end was trimmed by 2 bases and the J gene end by 9 bases; junction bases not matched to a gene: 22. CDR1 and CDR2 from the germline V gene are MDHEN and SYDVKM. Written as DNA, the CDR3 is TGTGCCAGCAGTTTACCGGGGGCTAGCGGGAGTATTAGTTTACGTGGGCAGTACTTC. Translated, it gives CASSLPGASGSISLRGQYF.

The chain uses TRBV4-2 and TRBJ2-1; D could derive from TRBD1 or TRBD2 (5 bases each). Trimming took off 4 bases at V and 8 bases at J, with 18 bases between the two ends. The germline V gene encodes CDR1 LGHNA and CDR2 YNFKEQ. The CDR3 is made up of 15 amino acids. The CDR3 loop reads CASSPLSGRRDEQFF. The CDR3 nucleotides are TGTGCCAGCAGCCCCCTTTCAGGGAGAAGAGATGAGCAGTTCTTC.

V and J are TRBV7-9 and TRBJ2-1; D perhaps matches TRBD2 (7 bases). Germline CDR1 SEHNR, CDR2 FQNEAQ (reference sequence). V was shortened by 5 bases and J by 8 bases, with 19 bases between the two germline ends. The CDR3 is made up of 15 amino acids. The CDR3: CASSPQGWEGDEQFF. The CDR3 DNA follows: TGTGCCAGCAGCCCTCAGGGCTGGGAGGGGGATGAGCAGTTCTTC.

This chain connects TRBV7-8 to TRBJ1-5, with TRBD1 as a possible D gene (5 bases). The V end lost 0 bases, the J end lost 7 bases, and 13 bases lay between the germline ends. There are 15 residues in the CDR3. Germline-derived CDR1 and CDR2 are SGHVS and FQNEAQ. The CDR3, as DNA: TGTGCCAGCAGCTTAGCGCAGGGTCCGAGGCAGCCCCAGCATTTT. This sequence encodes CASSLAQGPRQPQHF.

DNA of the CDR3: TGTGCCAGCAGTTACTCGCCTTCAACTAATGAAAAACTGTTTTTT. Amino acids: CASSYSPSTNEKLFF. The rearrangement uses TRBV6-5 and TRBJ1-4; D unresolved. Trimming took 0 bases from V and 0 from J, leaving 5 bases between them. The CDR3 runs 15 residues. CDR1 and CDR2 (germline): MNHEY, SVGAGI.

The chain links TRBV6-2 or TRBV6-3 to TRBJ2-3; 14 bases line up with TRBD2. Per the germline V gene, CDR1 is MNHEY and CDR2 is SVGEGT. The J segment lost 1 base and the V segment lost 2 bases, leaving 11 bases of the junction unmatched. The CDR3 has 20 amino acids. In DNA form, the CDR3 reads TGTGCCAGCAGTTACCCCCGTGGGACTAGCGGGAGTGGTGGCACAGATACGCAGTATTTT. It yields the protein CASSYPRGTSGSGGTDTQYF.